This TCR beta chain comes out of a study of OX40 agonist ivuxolimab in advanced cancers. For the study in its entirety: Ivuxolimab was an agonistic, fully human IgG2 monoclonal antibody directed against OX40 (CD134), a costimulatory receptor. Of the approximately 50 dose-escalation patients, hepatocellular carcinoma was present in approximately 20, melanoma in roughly 15, renal cell carcinoma in 9 and head and neck cancer in 9. A male proportion of around 83% and a mean age of around 60 years, ranging from about 20 to 79, were recorded for the dose-escalation cohort. Prior anti-PD-1, anti-PD-L1 or anti-CTLA-4 therapy was permitted, and approximately 42% of dose-escalation patients had received checkpoint inhibitors. The monotherapy dose-escalation portion (N of about 50 patients) of the phase I ivuxolimab trial is reported in the paper. Intravenous ivuxolimab was administered to patients every 2 weeks at six dose levels: 0.01, 0.1, 0.3, 1.5, 3 and 10 mg/kg. Peripheral TCRbeta sequencing was intended to test whether TCR sequence diversity was altered and clonal T-cell expansion was caused by ivuxolimab. Three dose-escalation patients achieved partial responses, one with hepatocellular carcinoma and two with cutaneous melanoma. What the authors observed across the whole study: In partial responders in the 0.1-3.0 mg/kg groups, normalized peripheral clonal expansion was found to be among the lowest, especially among CD8+ T cells. Antigen specificity was not determined for the clonally expanded peripheral T cells. Low levels of normalized T-cell clonal expansion were also seen in some patients who did not respond. After ivuxolimab, expanded clones were on average more numerous among CD8+ T cells than among CD4+ T cells. At doses from 0.1 to 3.0 mg/kg, clonal expansion was seen in both CD4+ and CD8+ blood T cells between baseline and week 6.

As regards this clone: Its specific antigen is unknown. No per-base quality is available; no much larger clone lies one base away.

The trial excluded patients who had a history of autoimmune disease or who were on systemic immunosuppression. Peripheral blood for TCR sequencing was collected from all dose cohorts at baseline, on cycle 4 day 1, and on cycle 7 day 1. The samples were taken from a phase I, first-in-human, multicenter, open-label dose-escalation trial of ivuxolimab. Adults with locally advanced or metastatic melanoma, renal cell, hepatocellular, or head and neck squamous cell carcinoma were enrolled in the trial. Before TCR sequencing, CD4+ and CD8+ T cells were separately sorted from peripheral blood. Genomic DNA was isolated from the sorted cells so that the TCRbeta CDR3 region could be sequenced. The immunoSEQ Assay was used to sequence the TCRbeta CDR3 regions. The table comes from immuneACCESS by way of TCRdb, which keeps in-frame sequences with V and J called. Part of the clones is missing from these tables; in studies checked, under half for an unresolved V gene and the rest for unknown reasons. Here the sample has nearly 70,000 clones; 70% to 90% occur a single time. 8% to 10% of the sample goes to the ten largest clones.

Taken from the germline V gene (reference sequence), the CDR1 and CDR2 loops are SEHNR and FQNEAQ. The CDR3 goes from the cysteine to the phenylalanine over 12 residues. Of the read, only the CDR3 DNA is kept; its 36 bases are in frame from base 1. V is shortened by 5 bases, J by 7 bases, and the region joining them spans 6 bases. The TCR was taken from an adult with an advanced solid tumor such as melanoma, head and neck, liver or kidney cancer. The sample consisted of CD4+ or CD8+ T cells sorted from blood, taken in a trial of the OX40 agonist ivuxolimab. Recombination joined TRBV7-9 with TRBJ1-6; the best D guess is TRBD1, with 6 bases matching. CDR3 region: CASSQGNSPLHF. DNA sequence: TGTGCCAGCAGCCAGGGGAATTCACCCCTCCACTTT.